Presented here are 20 T cell receptor beta chains from one specimen sequenced in a study of Graves' ophthalmopathy and Graves' hyperthyroidism. As the template, RNA transcripts were used to amplify TCR beta CDR3 regions. HTBI primers primed a first-round RT-PCR, and a second-round multiplex PCR followed. TCRdb called the multiplex PCR reads again in MiXCR, with one record for every CDR3 protein. The sample records 400,000 to 500,000 distinct CDR3 sequences, 20% to 25% being singletons. What was sequenced was peripheral blood. The origin of the receptors is a woman between 18 and 29 years old with stable Graves' hyperthyroidism.

With regard to this clonotype: The conserved phenylalanine or tryptophan normally closing the CDR3 is absent here, so this likely arose from a read error. The chain links TRBV6-1 to TRBJ1-2, with D unresolved. CDR1 is MNHNS, CDR2 SASEGT, per germline. The germline V and J ends were trimmed by 0 bases and 3 bases, with 20 bases remaining between them. The CDR3 totals 18 residues. As DNA, the CDR3 is TGTGCCAGCAGTGAAGCGATCCGTCAGACGACCCAGGACTATGGCTACACCTCC. Translating gives CASSEAIRQTTQDYGYTS.

This clonotype was detected many times. The chain joins TRBV29-1 to TRBJ1-5, with 8 positions matching TRBD1. Germline-derived CDR1 and CDR2 are SQVTM and ANQGSEA. The CDR3 has 14 amino acids. V gave up 4 bases and J gave up 6 bases; unmatched junction bases: 8. DNA for the CDR3: TGCAGCGTTGCCGGCGGACAGGGCGGTCAGCCCCAGCATTTT. Translated: CSVAGGQGGQPQHF.

This clonotype has a count of ten or more. The chain combines TRBV29-1 with TRBJ1-1; unclear D gene. V lost 3 bases and J 0 bases, leaving 8 bases between the germline ends. CDR3 length: 13 residues. Germline CDR1 reads SQVTM; CDR2 reads ANQGSEA. The CDR3 is CSVEEWLNTEAFF. DNA of the CDR3: TGCAGCGTTGAGGAATGGCTGAACACTGAAGCTTTCTTT.

This clonotype was recorded at least ten times. The chain is built from TRBV11-3 and TRBJ2-2, with 7 bases lining up with TRBD1. From germline, CDR1 is SGHNT and CDR2 YENEEA. The trim removed 5 bases at V and 9 bases at J, leaving 9 bases unmatched. The CDR3 extends over 14 amino acids. DNA for the CDR3: TGTGCCAGCAGCCCACAGGGGTCTTCTCGGGAGCTGTTTTTT. Its protein product is CASSPQGSSRELFF. The full variable domain, in which reference TRBV11-3 and TRBJ2-2 provide the parts outside the CDR3, is EAGVVQSPRYKIIEKKQPVAFWCNPISGHNTLYWYLQNLGQGPELLIRYENEEAVDDSQLPKDRFSAERLKGVDSTLKIQPAELGDSAVYLCASSPQGSSRELFFGEGSRLTVL.

This chain links TRBV5-1 with TRBJ2-2; 9 positions agree with TRBD2. With 2 bases clipped from V and 3 bases from J, the junction kept 5 bases outside the gene matches. Germline V gives CDR1 SGHRS, CDR2 YFSETQ. This CDR3 comprises 16 residues. The CDR3 nucleotides are TGCGCCAGCAGCTTCCCTAGCGGGGAGGACACCGGGGAGCTGTTTTTT. Protein: CASSFPSGEDTGELFF.

This clonotype was recorded at least ten times. This sequence joins TRBV5-1 and TRBJ1-3; tentatively, D is TRBD1 (5 bases). Germline V gene sequence: CDR1 SGHRS, CDR2 YFSETQ. Trimming took 0 bases from V and 4 from J, leaving 14 bases between them. The CDR3 contains 16 residues. In DNA, the CDR3 is TGCGCCAGCAGCTTGGCCGACAGCTCGGGCGGAAACACCATATATTTT. Translated, it gives CASSLADSSGGNTIYF.

This clonotype turned up a few times. The rearrangement links TRBV6-1 to TRBJ2-5, with D maybe TRBD1 (5 bases). The CDR3 covers 13 residues. Germline values: CDR1 MNHNS, CDR2 SASEGT. V lost 1 base and J 3 bases, leaving 6 bases between the germline ends. The DNA for the CDR3 is TGTGCCAGCAGTGAAGGGACAAAAGAGACCCAGTACTTC. Protein: CASSEGTKETQYF.

At least ten counts were recorded for this clonotype. The chain carries TRBV6-1 and TRBJ2-6; 7 bases agree with TRBD1. V was clipped by 7 bases and J by 0 bases; unmatched bases: 3. CDR1 MNHNS and CDR2 SASEGT come from the germline V gene. CDR3 length: 15 amino acids. CDR3 residues: CASTGQASGANVLTF. The CDR3 DNA follows: TGTGCCAGCACCGGACAGGCCTCTGGGGCCAACGTCCTGACTTTC.

Comments on this clonotype: Germline and junction disagree at one end, which may indicate a read error. The rearrangement links TRBV27 to TRBJ1-6, with no clear D. The length of the CDR3 is 13 residues. Germline CDR1 and CDR2: MNHEY and SMNVEV (reference sequence). The CDR3 bases are TGTGCCAGCAGTCCGGGATGGAGTTCACACCTCCACTTT. Its protein is CASSPGWSSHLHF.

The gene calls are TRBV7-8 and TRBJ2-7; D is unclear. The V gene lost 1 base and the J gene lost 3 bases, with 7 bases spanning the gap. The CDR3 is 13 amino acids. Germline loops: CDR1 SGHVS, CDR2 FQNEAQ. The CDR3 DNA follows: TGTGCCAGCAGCTTAGTTGACGTCTACGAGCAGTACTTC. Its translation is CASSLVDVYEQYF.

This clonotype was seen repeatedly, ten times or more. The chain couples TRBV6-1 to TRBJ2-7; D might be TRBD1 (5 bases). The germline V and J ends were trimmed by 8 bases and 5 bases, with 22 bases remaining between them. Germline lookup yields CDR1 MNHNS and CDR2 SASEGT. The CDR3 totals 15 residues. The CDR3 DNA sequence: TGTGCCAGCGCCTTTCTGGACACCCCAACCCACGAGCAGTACTTC. Translating it yields CASAFLDTPTHEQYF.

This clonotype was picked up many times. The chain combines TRBV15 with TRBJ1-6, with D unresolved. The CDR3 sequence is 12 residues long. The V and J ends lost 0 bases and 14 bases respectively, with 8 bases between them. Per germline, CDR1 LNHNV and CDR2 YYDKDF (reference sequence). As DNA, the CDR3 is TGTGCCACCAGCAGAGATAGCGGATCCCTCCACTTT. It is translated as CATSRDSGSLHF.

The chain carries TRBV6-4 and TRBJ2-5; 7 positions match TRBD2. The germline gives CDR1 MRHNA, CDR2 SNTAGT. The CDR3 spans 18 residues. The V gene end was trimmed by 5 bases and the J gene end by 3 bases; junction bases not matched to a gene: 18. CDR3 amino acids: CASSTDRGLRELEETQYF. CDR3 nucleotides: TGTGCCAGCAGTACCGACCGTGGGTTGCGGGAGTTGGAAGAGACCCAGTACTTC.

Comments on this clonotype: A junction end diverges from the germline sequence, so it may reflect a read error. The chain uses TRBV11-3 and TRBJ2-5; 11 bases map to TRBD2. This CDR3 region has 15 residues. Germline-derived CDR1 and CDR2 are SGHNT and YENEEA. In DNA, the CDR3 is TGTGCCATCAGCTTAGGGACTAGCGGCCAAGAGACCCAGTACTTC. Translation gives CAISLGTSGQETQYF.

This clonotype was found many times. This rearrangement joins TRBV6-5 to TRBJ1-2; D perhaps matches TRBD1 (6 bases). V dropped 6 bases and J dropped 7 bases, with 18 bases sitting between them. CDR1 and CDR2 (germline): MNHEY, SVGAGI. The CDR3 extends over 14 amino acids. The CDR3 DNA is TGTGCCAGCAGACCTCCGGGACACCGCCGTGGCTACACCTTC. This codes for CASRPPGHRRGYTF.

This clonotype was detected a few times. V is TRBV6-1 and J is TRBJ1-1, with a weak D call TRBD1 (6 bases). Germline lookup yields CDR1 MNHNS and CDR2 SASEGT. V was trimmed by 7 bases and J by 11 bases, leaving 23 bases between them. This CDR3 has 14 amino acids. CDR3 DNA sequence: TGTGCCAGCACTCCGAGGGGGGGCCCTTCTCGGGCTTTCTTT. It encodes CASTPRGGPSRAFF.

This clonotype showed up many times. This sequence joins TRBV20-1 and TRBJ2-7; D call uncertain. Germline CDR1 is DFQATT and CDR2 is SNEGSKA (reference sequence). Trimming pared 0 bases from V and 0 bases from J, leaving 12 bases between. The length of the CDR3 is 15 residues. CDR3 bases: TGCAGTGCTAGAGATGTCAGACGAAGCTCCTACGAGCAGTACTTC. It is translated as CSARDVRRSSYEQYF.

In its sample, this clonotype was seen a few times. The V and J genes are TRBV7-3 and TRBJ2-3; no definite D call. Trimming cost V 1 base and J 2 bases, with 7 bases left between them. The CDR3 contains 14 residues. CDR1 and CDR2 from the germline V gene are SGHTA and FQGTGA. As DNA, the CDR3 is TGTGCCAGCAGCTTAAGGAGTACCACAGATACGCAGTATTTT. It codes for CASSLRSTTDTQYF.

This clonotype was recorded at least ten times. V is TRBV20-1 and J is TRBJ1-2; no firm D call. Germline loops: CDR1 DFQATT, CDR2 SNEGSKA (reference sequence). The CDR3 totals 11 residues. V was trimmed by 1 base and J by 6 bases, leaving 6 bases between them. CDR3 bases: TGCAGTGCTAGAGGTCTACATGGCTACACCTTC. This sequence encodes CSARGLHGYTF.

This clonotype showed up many times. The chain has TRBV7-9 and TRBJ1-1, with a weak D call TRBD1 (6 bases). The CDR3 runs to 15 residues. Per germline, CDR1 SEHNR and CDR2 FQNEAQ (reference sequence). Trimming stripped 6 bases from V and 0 bases from J, with 14 bases between. The CDR3 region has the DNA TGTGCCAGCAGGCCTAAGGACAGACTGAACACTGAAGCTTTCTTT. Translating it yields CASRPKDRLNTEAFF.